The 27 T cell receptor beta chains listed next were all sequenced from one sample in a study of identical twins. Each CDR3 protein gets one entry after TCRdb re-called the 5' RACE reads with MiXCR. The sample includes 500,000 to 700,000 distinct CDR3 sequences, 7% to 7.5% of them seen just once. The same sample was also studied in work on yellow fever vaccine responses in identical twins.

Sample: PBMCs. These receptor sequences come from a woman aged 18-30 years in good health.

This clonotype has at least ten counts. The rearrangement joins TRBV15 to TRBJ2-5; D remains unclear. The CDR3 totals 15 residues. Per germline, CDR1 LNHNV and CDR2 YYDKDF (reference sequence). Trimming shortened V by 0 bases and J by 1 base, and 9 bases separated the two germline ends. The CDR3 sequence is CATSRDEPTQETQYF. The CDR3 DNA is TGTGCCACCAGCAGAGATGAGCCAACCCAAGAGACCCAGTACTTC.

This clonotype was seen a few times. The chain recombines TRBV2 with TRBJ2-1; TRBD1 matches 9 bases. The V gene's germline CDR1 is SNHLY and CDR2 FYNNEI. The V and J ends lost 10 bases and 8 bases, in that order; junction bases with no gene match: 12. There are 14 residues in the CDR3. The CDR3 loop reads CAIGGTGKGYEQFF. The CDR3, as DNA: TGTGCCATCGGTGGGACAGGGAAGGGTTATGAGCAGTTCTTC.

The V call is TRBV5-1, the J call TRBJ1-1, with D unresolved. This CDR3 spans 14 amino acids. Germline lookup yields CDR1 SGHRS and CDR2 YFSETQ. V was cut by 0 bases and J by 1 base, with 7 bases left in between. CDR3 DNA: TGCGCCAGCAGCTTGGAGCCCAGGAACACTGAAGCTTTCTTT. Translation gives CASSLEPRNTEAFF.

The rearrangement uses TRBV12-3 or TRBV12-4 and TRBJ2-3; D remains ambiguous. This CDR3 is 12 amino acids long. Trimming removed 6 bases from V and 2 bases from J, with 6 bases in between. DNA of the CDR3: TGTGCCAGCAGAAAGCACACAGATACGCAGTATTTT. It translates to CASRKHTDTQYF.

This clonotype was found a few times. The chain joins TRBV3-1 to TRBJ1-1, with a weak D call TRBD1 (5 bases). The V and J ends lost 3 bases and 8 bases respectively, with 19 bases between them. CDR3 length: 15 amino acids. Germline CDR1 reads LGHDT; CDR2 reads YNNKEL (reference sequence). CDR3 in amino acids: CASSQWARLGREAFF. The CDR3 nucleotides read TGTGCCAGCAGCCAGTGGGCCCGACTGGGACGGGAAGCTTTCTTT.

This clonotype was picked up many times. DNA of the CDR3: TGCAGCGTTGAATGGAGGGTAGGGAGAGACAATGAGCAGTTCTTC. Translating it yields CSVEWRVGRDNEQFF. The V call is TRBV29-1, the J call TRBJ2-1; perhaps TRBD2 as D (6 bases). V was clipped by 2 bases and J by 5 bases, with 16 bases between them. This CDR3 has 15 amino acids. CDR1 is SQVTM, CDR2 ANQGSEA, per germline.

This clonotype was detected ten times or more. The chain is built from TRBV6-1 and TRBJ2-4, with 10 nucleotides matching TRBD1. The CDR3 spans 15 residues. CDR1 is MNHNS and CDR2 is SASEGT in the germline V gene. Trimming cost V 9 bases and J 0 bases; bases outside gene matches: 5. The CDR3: CASGQGGLAKNIQYF. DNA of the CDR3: TGTGCCAGTGGACAGGGGGGTCTAGCCAAAAACATTCAGTACTTC.

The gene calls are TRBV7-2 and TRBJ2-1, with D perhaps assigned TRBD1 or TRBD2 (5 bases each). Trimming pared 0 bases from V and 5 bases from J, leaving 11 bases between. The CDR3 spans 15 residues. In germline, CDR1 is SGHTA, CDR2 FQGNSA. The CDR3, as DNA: TGTGCCAGCAGCTTAGCCGTCGGGACGGACAATGAGCAGTTCTTC. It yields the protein CASSLAVGTDNEQFF.

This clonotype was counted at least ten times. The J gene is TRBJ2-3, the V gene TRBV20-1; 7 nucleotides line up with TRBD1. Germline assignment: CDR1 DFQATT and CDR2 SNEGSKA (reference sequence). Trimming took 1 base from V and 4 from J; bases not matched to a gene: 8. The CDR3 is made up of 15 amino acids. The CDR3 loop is CSARVGRQGSDTQYF. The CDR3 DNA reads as TGCAGTGCTAGAGTTGGGCGACAGGGATCAGATACGCAGTATTTT.

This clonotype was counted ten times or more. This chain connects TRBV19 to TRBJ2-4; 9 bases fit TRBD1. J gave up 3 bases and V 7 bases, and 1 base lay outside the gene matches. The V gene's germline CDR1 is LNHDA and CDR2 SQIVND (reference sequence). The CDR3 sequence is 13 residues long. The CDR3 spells CASMDRGKNIQYF. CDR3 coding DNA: TGTGCCAGTATGGACAGGGGCAAAAACATTCAGTACTTC. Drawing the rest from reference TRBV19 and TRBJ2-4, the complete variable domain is DGGITQSPKYLFRKEGQNVTLSCEQNLNHDAMYWYRQDPGQGLRLIYYSQIVNDFQKGDIAEGYSVSREKKESFPLTVTSAQKNPTAFYLCASMDRGKNIQYFGAGTRLSVL.

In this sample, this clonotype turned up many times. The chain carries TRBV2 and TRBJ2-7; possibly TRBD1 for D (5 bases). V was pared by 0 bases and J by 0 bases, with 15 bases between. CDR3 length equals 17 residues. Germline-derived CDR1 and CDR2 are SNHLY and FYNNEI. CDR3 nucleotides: TGTGCCAGCAGTGAAGCCCGAGGCTGGGGCAGCTCCTACGAGCAGTACTTC. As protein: CASSEARGWGSSYEQYF.

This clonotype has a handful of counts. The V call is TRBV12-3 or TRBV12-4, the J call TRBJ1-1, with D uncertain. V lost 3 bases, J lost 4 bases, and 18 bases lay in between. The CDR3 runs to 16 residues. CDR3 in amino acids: CASSFKVGTRPTEAFF. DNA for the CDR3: TGTGCCAGCAGTTTTAAGGTGGGCACGAGACCCACTGAAGCTTTCTTT.

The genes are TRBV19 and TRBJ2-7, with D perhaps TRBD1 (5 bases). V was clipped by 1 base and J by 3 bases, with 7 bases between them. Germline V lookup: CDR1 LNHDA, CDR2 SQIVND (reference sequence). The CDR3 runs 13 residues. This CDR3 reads CASSIAQDYEQYF. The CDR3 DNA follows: TGTGCCAGTAGTATAGCACAGGACTACGAGCAGTACTTC.

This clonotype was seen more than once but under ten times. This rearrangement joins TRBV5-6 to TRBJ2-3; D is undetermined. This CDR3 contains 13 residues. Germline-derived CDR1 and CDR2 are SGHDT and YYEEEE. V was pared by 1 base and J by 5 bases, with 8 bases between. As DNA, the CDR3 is TGTGCCAGCAGCTTGCTGTTGGGAGATACGCAGTATTTT. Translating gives CASSLLLGDTQYF.

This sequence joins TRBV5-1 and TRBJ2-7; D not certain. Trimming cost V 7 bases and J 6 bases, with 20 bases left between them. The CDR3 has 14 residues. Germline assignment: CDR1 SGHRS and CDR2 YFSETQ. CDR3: CASSVRETPTEQYF. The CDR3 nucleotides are TGCGCCAGCTCGGTTAGGGAAACACCTACCGAGCAGTACTTC.

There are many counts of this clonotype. The CDR3 loop reads CSATRQADEQFF. For the CDR3, the DNA is TGCAGTGCTACTCGACAGGCCGATGAGCAGTTCTTC. The chain joins TRBV20-1 to TRBJ2-1; weak D call: TRBD1 (6 bases). This CDR3 has 12 amino acids. Germline-derived CDR1 and CDR2 are DFQATT and SNEGSKA (reference sequence). The V end lost 4 bases, the J end lost 8 bases, and 12 bases lay between the germline ends.

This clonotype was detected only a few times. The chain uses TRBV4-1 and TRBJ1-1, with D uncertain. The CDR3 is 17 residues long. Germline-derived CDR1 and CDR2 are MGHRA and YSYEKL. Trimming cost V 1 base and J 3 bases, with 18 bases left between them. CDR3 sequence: CASSQGGIWRNHTEAFF. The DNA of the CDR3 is TGCGCCAGCAGCCAAGGAGGGATTTGGAGGAACCACACTGAAGCTTTCTTT.

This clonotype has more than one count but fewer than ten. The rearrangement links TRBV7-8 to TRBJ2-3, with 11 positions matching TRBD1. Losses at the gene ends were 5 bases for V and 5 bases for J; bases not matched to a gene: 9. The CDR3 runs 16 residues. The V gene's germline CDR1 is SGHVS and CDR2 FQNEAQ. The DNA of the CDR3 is TGTGCCAGCAGCCGAATCGGGACAGGGGGTGAAGATACGCAGTATTTT. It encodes CASSRIGTGGEDTQYF.

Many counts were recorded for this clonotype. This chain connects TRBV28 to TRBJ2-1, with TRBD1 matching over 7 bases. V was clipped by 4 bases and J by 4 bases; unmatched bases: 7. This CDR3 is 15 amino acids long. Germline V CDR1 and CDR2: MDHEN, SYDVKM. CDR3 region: CASSSRQGPYNEQFF. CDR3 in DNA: TGTGCCAGCAGTTCGAGACAGGGCCCATACAATGAGCAGTTCTTC.

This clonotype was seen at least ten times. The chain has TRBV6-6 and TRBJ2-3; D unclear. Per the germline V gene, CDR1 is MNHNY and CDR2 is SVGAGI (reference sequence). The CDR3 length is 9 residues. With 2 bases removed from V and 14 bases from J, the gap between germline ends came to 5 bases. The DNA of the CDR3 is TGTGCCAGCAGTTACCCCTGGTATTTT. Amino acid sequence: CASSYPWYF.

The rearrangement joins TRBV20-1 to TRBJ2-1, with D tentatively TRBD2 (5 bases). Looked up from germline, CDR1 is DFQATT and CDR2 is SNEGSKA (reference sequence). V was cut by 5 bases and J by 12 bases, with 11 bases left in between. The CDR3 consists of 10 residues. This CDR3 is CSALTEVQFF. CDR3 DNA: TGCAGTGCTCTAACGGAGGTGCAGTTCTTC.

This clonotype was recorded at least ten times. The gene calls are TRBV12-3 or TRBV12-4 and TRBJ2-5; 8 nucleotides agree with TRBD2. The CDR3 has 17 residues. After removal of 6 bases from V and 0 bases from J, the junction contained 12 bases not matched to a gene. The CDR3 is CASSPHGLAVYQETQYF. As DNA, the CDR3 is TGTGCCAGCAGCCCCCACGGACTAGCAGTGTACCAAGAGACCCAGTACTTC.

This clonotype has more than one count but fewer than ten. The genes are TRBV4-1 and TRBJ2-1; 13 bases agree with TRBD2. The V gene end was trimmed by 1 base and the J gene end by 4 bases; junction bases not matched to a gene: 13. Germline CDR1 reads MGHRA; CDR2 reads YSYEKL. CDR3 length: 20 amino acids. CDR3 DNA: TGCGCCAGCAGCCAAGTTCTGCGGACTAGCGGGAGCCCCAGTTACAATGAGCAGTTCTTC. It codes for CASSQVLRTSGSPSYNEQFF.

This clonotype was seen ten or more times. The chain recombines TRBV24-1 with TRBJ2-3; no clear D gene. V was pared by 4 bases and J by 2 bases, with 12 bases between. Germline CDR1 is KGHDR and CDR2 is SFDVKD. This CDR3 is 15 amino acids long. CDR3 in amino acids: CATSEGLLYTDTQYF. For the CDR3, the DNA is TGTGCCACCAGTGAAGGTCTCCTTTACACAGATACGCAGTATTTT.

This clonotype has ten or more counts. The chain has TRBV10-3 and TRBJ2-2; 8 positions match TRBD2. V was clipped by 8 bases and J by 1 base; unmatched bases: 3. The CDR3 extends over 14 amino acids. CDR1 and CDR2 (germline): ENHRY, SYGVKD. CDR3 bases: TGTGCCATCGGGCTAGCGGGGAACACCGGGGAGCTGTTTTTT. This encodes CAIGLAGNTGELFF.

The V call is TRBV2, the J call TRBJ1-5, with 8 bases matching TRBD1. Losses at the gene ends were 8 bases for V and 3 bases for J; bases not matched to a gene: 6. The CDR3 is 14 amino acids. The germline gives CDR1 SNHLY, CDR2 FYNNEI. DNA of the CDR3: TGTGCCAGCCAGACAGGGGATCACAATCAGCCCCAGCATTTT. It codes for CASQTGDHNQPQHF.

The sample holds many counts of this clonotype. CDR3 nucleotide sequence: TGTGCCAGCCGCCGTGGGGCCCATGAGCAGTTCTTC. Residues: CASRRGAHEQFF. This chain connects TRBV3-1 to TRBJ2-1; D possibly corresponds to TRBD1 (5 bases). The ends were cut back, 8 bases at V and 8 bases at J, with 13 bases in the middle. This CDR3 is built from 12 residues. Germline V gene sequence: CDR1 LGHDT, CDR2 YNNKEL (reference sequence).